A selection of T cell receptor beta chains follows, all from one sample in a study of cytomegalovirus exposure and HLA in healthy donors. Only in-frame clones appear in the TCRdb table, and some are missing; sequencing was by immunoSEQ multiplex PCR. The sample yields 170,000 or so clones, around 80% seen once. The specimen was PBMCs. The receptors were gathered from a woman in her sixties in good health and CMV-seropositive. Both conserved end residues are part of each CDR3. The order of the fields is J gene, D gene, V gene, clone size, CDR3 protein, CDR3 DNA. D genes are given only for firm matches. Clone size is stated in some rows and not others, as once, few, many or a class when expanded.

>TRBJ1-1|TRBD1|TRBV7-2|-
CASSPRLGGYTAFF
TGTGCCAGCAGCCCCCGGTTAGGGGGCTATACGGCTTTCTTT
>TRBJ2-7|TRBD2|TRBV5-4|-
CASSLPHSGGYYEQYF
TGTGCCAGCAGCCTTCCGCATAGCGGGGGATACTACGAGCAGTACTTC
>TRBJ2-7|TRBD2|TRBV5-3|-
CARSGSGLAGDNEQYF
TGTGCCAGAAGCGGGTCCGGACTAGCGGGAGATAACGAGCAGTACTTC
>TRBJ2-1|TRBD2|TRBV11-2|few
CASSSPAGGDYEQFF
TGTGCCAGCAGCTCCCCAGCGGGAGGGGATTATGAGCAGTTCTTC
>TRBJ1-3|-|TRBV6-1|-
CASSEGGGWNTIYF
TGTGCCAGCAGTGAAGGCGGGGGTTGGAACACCATATATTTT
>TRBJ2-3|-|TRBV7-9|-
CASSSPRISKDTQYF
TGTGCCAGCAGCTCCCCTCGGATTAGCAAAGATACGCAGTATTTT
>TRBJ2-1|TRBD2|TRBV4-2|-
CASSQGVPGLTDNEQFF
TGTGCCAGCAGCCAGGGCGTTCCGGGACTAACCGACAATGAGCAGTTCTTC
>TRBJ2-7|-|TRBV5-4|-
CASSPEVSSYEQYF
TGTGCCAGCAGCCCCGAGGTCAGCTCCTACGAGCAGTACTTC
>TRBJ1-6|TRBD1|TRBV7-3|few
CASSRGPGTAENSPLHF
TGTGCCAGCAGCCGGGGCCCGGGGACAGCCGAAAATTCACCCCTCCACTTT
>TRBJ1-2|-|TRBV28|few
CASSSDSPIANYGYTF
TGTGCCAGCAGCTCGGACAGCCCTATAGCTAACTATGGCTACACCTTC
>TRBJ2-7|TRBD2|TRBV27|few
CASSANPGLAGVEQYF
TGTGCCAGCAGTGCCAACCCAGGACTAGCGGGAGTCGAGCAGTACTTC
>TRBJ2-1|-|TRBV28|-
CASSFRPADNEQFF
TGTGCCAGCAGTTTCCGACCGGCGGACAATGAGCAGTTCTTC